This TCR beta chain derives from a study of response to subunit inactivated influenza vaccine. Study results and limitations: Authors suggested few new T cells are recruited by each seasonal influenza vaccination.

TCRdb re-analysed the RT-PCR reads in MiXCR, keeping a single row per CDR3 protein. The sample shows 430,000 or so distinct CDR3 sequences, around 9.9% of them seen only once. In this sample, this clonotype turned up many times. What it binds is unknown. The sample in question was PBMCs from blood, obtained 40 to 50 days after vaccination. This sequence was found in a man over 45 who received an inactivated influenza vaccine.

The CDR3 is CSVGPTNYGYTF. CDR3 bases: TGCAGTGTTGGGCCTACCAACTATGGCTACACCTTC. The chain links TRBV20-1 to TRBJ1-2; no reliable D call. Trimming removed 7 bases from V and 2 bases from J, with 11 bases in between. This CDR3 is built from 12 residues. Looked up from germline, CDR1 is DFQATT and CDR2 is SNEGSKA (reference sequence).